The 20 T cell receptor beta chains reported below all come from one sample, sequenced in a study of T-cell reconstitution after alpha-beta-depleted transplantation in children. Unique molecular identifiers were used to barcode this TCRbeta library. TCRdb re-called the PCR reads through MiXCR, storing one row per CDR3 protein. The sample comprises 480,000 or so distinct CDR3 sequences, about 10% of which are singletons, and roughly 2.1% rests with the top ten. The source was PBMCs, collected before TCRalphabeta/CD19-depleted stem cell transplant. The receptors were gathered from a child between 2 and 9 years old with inherited bone marrow failure, due to receive a stem cell transplant.

At least ten counts were recorded for this clonotype. This chain uses TRBV5-1 with TRBJ1-1; maybe TRBD1 (5 bases). The CDR3 spans 14 residues. V was trimmed by 4 bases and J by 0 bases, leaving 10 bases between them. CDR1 is SGHRS and CDR2 is YFSETQ in the germline V gene. The CDR3 region is CASSEGALNTEAFF. The CDR3 DNA reads as TGCGCCAGCAGCGAAGGGGCTCTGAACACTGAAGCTTTCTTT.

This clonotype was recorded many times. This rearrangement joins TRBV5-5 to TRBJ1-5, with TRBD1 as a possible D gene (5 bases). V lost 1 base and J 4 bases, leaving 12 bases between the germline ends. CDR3 length: 15 amino acids. The germline gives CDR1 SGHKS, CDR2 YYEKEE (reference sequence). The CDR3 nucleotides read TGTGCCAGCAGCTTGCTGGGGCTATGGAATCAGCCCCAGCATTTT. Translating gives CASSLLGLWNQPQHF.

This clonotype came up many times. The chain has TRBV28 and TRBJ1-4; no definite D call. The germline gives CDR1 MDHEN, CDR2 SYDVKM. The CDR3 loop spans 11 amino acids. Between the trimmed V and J ends, which lost 10 bases and 7 bases, there was a span of 10 bases. CDR3 DNA sequence: TGTGCCACCACATGGGGTGAAAAACTGTTTTTT. Amino acids: CATTWGEKLFF.

Notes on this clonotype: Given a much more abundant clone one base away, this may be a read error. As DNA, the CDR3 is TGCAGCGTTGATCCGGGCCAACAGACCCAGTACTTC. Amino acids: CSVDPGQQTQYF. The chain joins TRBV29-1 to TRBJ2-5, with D uncertain. The germline V gene encodes CDR1 SQVTM and CDR2 ANQGSEA. The CDR3 covers 12 residues.

This clonotype was seen repeatedly, ten times or more. The V call is TRBV12-3 or TRBV12-4, the J call TRBJ1-4; TRBD1 agrees at 8 bases. This CDR3 has 15 residues. V gave up 3 bases and J gave up 8 bases; unmatched junction bases: 8. In DNA, the CDR3 is TGTGCCAGCAGTTTTGGAGGACAGGGAGGAGAAAAACTGTTTTTT. It encodes CASSFGGQGGEKLFF.

In this sample, this clonotype turned up many times. The V call is TRBV20-1, the J call TRBJ1-2; no definite D call. This CDR3 has 11 residues. V was trimmed by 3 bases and J by 6 bases, leaving 8 bases between them. Looked up from germline, CDR1 is DFQATT and CDR2 is SNEGSKA (reference sequence). CDR3 sequence (DNA): TGCAGTGCTAGGGGCGCGGATGGCTACACCTTC. Protein: CSARGADGYTF.

This clonotype was detected ten times or more. The V gene is TRBV28, the J gene TRBJ2-1; D could derive from TRBD1 or TRBD2 (5 bases each). The germline gives CDR1 MDHEN, CDR2 SYDVKM. V lost 3 bases and J lost 6, with 18 bases in between. This CDR3 region has 16 residues. The CDR3 DNA reads TGTGCCAGCAGTTTTTCCATTGGGACGGCATTCAATGAGCAGTTCTTC. It yields the protein CASSFSIGTAFNEQFF. Complete variable domain (other parts from reference TRBV28 and TRBJ2-1): DVKVTQSSRYLVKRTGEKVFLECVQDMDHENMFWYRQDPGLGLRLIYFSYDVKMKEKGDIPEGYSVSREKKERFSLILESASTNQTSMYLCASSFSIGTAFNEQFFGPGTRLTVL.

V usage is TRBV12-3 or TRBV12-4 and J usage is TRBJ1-5; D remains unclear. The CDR3 is 15 amino acids. The V end was cut by 7 bases, the J end by 4 bases, with 17 bases between. CDR3 sequence reads: CASTLGTAFNQPQHF. The CDR3, as DNA: TGTGCCAGCACCCTAGGAACAGCCTTTAATCAGCCCCAGCATTTT.

This clonotype was found a few times. The rearrangement joins TRBV27 to TRBJ2-1; 7 nucleotides agree with TRBD2. There are 13 residues in the CDR3. Per the germline V gene, CDR1 is MNHEY and CDR2 is SMNVEV (reference sequence). J lost 5 bases, V lost 4 bases, and 2 bases had no gene match. The CDR3 loop reads CASSWTRDNEQFF. The CDR3 bases are TGTGCCAGCAGTTGGACTAGGGACAATGAGCAGTTCTTC.

This chain links TRBV12-5 with TRBJ1-5; TRBD1 aligns across 9 bases. V was clipped by 2 bases and J by 3 bases; unmatched bases: 20. The CDR3 has 21 amino acids. Germline CDR1 and CDR2: LGHNT and FRNRAP. The DNA of the CDR3 is TGTGCTAGTGGTTTGCCCCCTCCCGGGACAGGGCCCACCCCATCCAATCAGCCCCAGCATTTT. Its translation is CASGLPPPGTGPTPSNQPQHF.

The chain joins TRBV15 to TRBJ2-2; the D gene is possibly TRBD1 (6 bases). Trimming shortened V by 0 bases and J by 7 bases, and 9 bases separated the two germline ends. Germline CDR1 and CDR2: LNHNV and YYDKDF (reference sequence). The CDR3 loop spans 14 amino acids. The DNA of the CDR3 is TGTGCCACCAGCAGAGAACAGGGTCACGGGGAGCTGTTTTTT. Translation: CATSREQGHGELFF. The full variable domain, with the rest looked up from reference TRBV15 and TRBJ2-2, is DAMVIQNPRYQVTQFGKPVTLSCSQTLNHNVMYWYQQKSSQAPKLLFHYYDKDFNNEADTPDNFQSRRPNTSFCFLDIRSPGLGDTAMYLCATSREQGHGELFFGEGSRLTVL.

This clonotype was detected only a few times. The gene calls are TRBV20-1 and TRBJ2-1; D is unresolved. The V gene's germline CDR1 is DFQATT and CDR2 SNEGSKA (reference sequence). The CDR3 loop spans 14 amino acids. Deletions cut 4 bases from V and 9 bases from J, with 19 bases between. CDR3 loop: CSAIQRVVPTEQFF. The CDR3 nucleotides read TGCAGTGCTATTCAGCGTGTCGTGCCGACTGAGCAGTTCTTC.

This clonotype was recorded many times. V usage is TRBV27 and J usage is TRBJ1-2; D is uncertain. V lost 3 bases, J lost 8 bases, and 10 bases lay in between. This CDR3 spans 12 amino acids. Germline CDR1 reads MNHEY; CDR2 reads SMNVEV (reference sequence). The chain's CDR3 is CASSFWGGGYTF. Here the CDR3 DNA reads TGTGCCAGCAGTTTCTGGGGTGGGGGCTACACCTTC.

This clonotype was recorded a few times. This chain connects TRBV20-1 to TRBJ2-2; the match to TRBD2 covers 8 bases. V lost 0 bases and J lost 7; bases outside the gene matches: 13. The V gene's germline CDR1 is DFQATT and CDR2 SNEGSKA (reference sequence). CDR3 length: 17 residues. The CDR3 spells CSARDPPGRALVGELFF. The CDR3 DNA is TGCAGTGCTAGAGATCCCCCCGGGAGGGCCCTCGTCGGGGAGCTGTTTTTT.

This clonotype showed up many times. V gene TRBV15 combines with J gene TRBJ1-2, with TRBD1 as a possible D gene (5 bases). Germline-derived CDR1 and CDR2 are LNHNV and YYDKDF (reference sequence). The length of the CDR3 is 11 residues. V shed 3 bases and J shed 8 bases, with 7 bases lying between them. The CDR3 spells CATSSAGGYTF. For the CDR3, the DNA is TGTGCCACCAGCAGTGCAGGGGGCTACACCTTC.

This clonotype was counted many times. The chain has TRBV10-3 and TRBJ2-2; D could derive from TRBD1 or TRBD2 (5 bases each). Germline loops: CDR1 ENHRY, CDR2 SYGVKD. The V and J ends lost 4 bases and 2 bases respectively, with 11 bases between them. CDR3 length: 15 amino acids. Here the CDR3 reads CAISVRDPNTGELFF. CDR3 in DNA: TGTGCCATCAGTGTCCGGGACCCAAACACCGGGGAGCTGTTTTTT.

The gene calls are TRBV20-1 and TRBJ2-2, with a possible D match to TRBD2 (6 bases). CDR1 is DFQATT, CDR2 SNEGSKA, per germline (reference sequence). The CDR3 totals 17 residues. As DNA, the CDR3 is TGCTGCTTCTGGGGCCTGGCGGGGACCATTAACACCGGGGAGCTGTTTTTT. Amino acids: CCFWGLAGTINTGELFF.

This clonotype was seen repeatedly, ten times or more. The gene calls are TRBV4-3 and TRBJ1-4; tentative D call: TRBD1 (5 bases). This CDR3 is 15 amino acids long. In germline, CDR1 is LGHNA, CDR2 YSLEER. V lost 4 bases, J lost 4 bases, and 13 bases lay in between. CDR3 sequence: CASSRSGLDNEKLFF. The CDR3 DNA sequence: TGCGCCAGCAGCCGCTCAGGGCTAGATAATGAAAAACTGTTTTTT.

This clonotype was recorded many times. CDR3 residues: CSVESRGGDTEAFF. As DNA, the CDR3 is TGCAGCGTTGAATCTAGGGGGGGGGACACTGAAGCTTTCTTT. This chain links TRBV29-1 with TRBJ1-1; tentative D call: TRBD1 (6 bases). Germline-derived CDR1 and CDR2 are SQVTM and ANQGSEA. The CDR3 runs to 14 residues. Trimming took off 2 bases at V and 3 bases at J, with 13 bases between the two ends.

The V call is TRBV27, the J call TRBJ1-2, with a weak D call TRBD1 (6 bases). V shed 6 bases and J shed 5 bases, with 13 bases lying between them. Per germline, CDR1 MNHEY and CDR2 SMNVEV (reference sequence). There are 13 residues in the CDR3. CDR3 region: CASRLTGRYGYTF. The CDR3, as DNA: TGTGCCAGCAGATTGACAGGCCGATATGGCTACACCTTC.